The clone carrying this T cell receptor beta chain was seen once. Random hexamers primed reverse transcription of about 0.5 to 1 ug RNA. Multiplex PCR with immunoSEQ amplified the TCR beta CDR3 across 54 Vbeta and 13 Jbeta. TCRdb used MiXCR to reprocess the immunoSEQ multiplex PCR reads, holding one entry per CDR3 protein. The sample has fewer than 350,000 distinct CDR3 sequences, approximately 89% seen once. The data were taken from a study of CD8 T cells in Susac syndrome. Sequencing of TCR beta covered CD8+ and CD4+ T cells obtained from blood. Negative isolation yielded the CD8+ and CD4+ T cells, while FACS enriched the TEMRA cells. The germline V gene has CDR1 MNHEY and CDR2 SMNVEV (reference sequence). The CDR3 extends over 13 amino acids. The V gene lost 5 bases and the J gene lost 3 bases, with 11 bases spanning the gap.

Sequencing was carried out using CD8+ T cells from PBMCs. The sequence was obtained from a human donor with multiple sclerosis. The chain is built from TRBV27 and TRBJ2-7; TRBD1 or TRBD2 may be the D gene (5 bases each). In DNA, the CDR3 is TGTGCCAGCAGTACTAGGGGTGACTACGAGCAGTACTTC. Its translation: CASSTRGDYEQYF.